These 20 T cell receptor beta chains originate from one sample sequenced in a study of CD8 T cells in Susac syndrome. A quantity of about 0.5 to 1 ug RNA underwent reverse transcription using random hexamers. A single record per CDR3 protein comes from TCRdb applying MiXCR to the immunoSEQ multiplex PCR reads. The profile shows some 190,000 distinct CDR3 sequences, more than 90% of them singletons. The sequenced sample was CD4+ T cells from PBMCs. All receptors come from a human donor with multiple sclerosis.

This sequence joins TRBV4-1 and TRBJ1-2, with 8 bases fitting TRBD1. V trimming: 7 bases; J trimming: 4 bases; junction bases outside the gene matches: 11. The CDR3 runs to 15 residues. The germline CDR1 and CDR2 sequences are MGHRA and YSYEKL. CDR3 amino acids: CASTRDRGLGYGYTF. CDR3 coding DNA: TGCGCCAGCACCCGAGACAGGGGTCTCGGCTATGGCTACACCTTC.

The chain links TRBV3-1 to TRBJ1-2, with D tentatively TRBD1 (6 bases). V was shortened by 4 bases and J by 10 bases, with 19 bases between the two germline ends. The CDR3 sequence is 14 residues long. CDR1 and CDR2 from the germline V gene are LGHDT and YNNKEL (reference sequence). The CDR3 loop is CASSRSGTPFDYTF. Written as DNA, the CDR3 is TGTGCCAGCAGCCGCTCCGGGACACCCTTTGACTACACCTTC.

The rearrangement links TRBV29-1 to TRBJ1-4; D uncertain. Germline lookup yields CDR1 SQVTM and CDR2 ANQGSEA. V dropped 7 bases and J dropped 8 bases, with 11 bases sitting between them. This CDR3 comprises 11 residues. CDR3 protein: CSGLTGEKLFF. Here the CDR3 DNA reads TGCAGCGGACTTACGGGGGAAAAACTGTTTTTT.

The chain is built from TRBV30 and TRBJ1-2, with a weak D call TRBD1 (6 bases). V lost 3 bases, J lost 7 bases, and 15 bases lay in between. Germline lookup yields CDR1 GTSNPN and CDR2 SVGIG (reference sequence). The length of the CDR3 is 13 residues. This chain's CDR3 is CAWSLTGISGYTF. In nucleotides, the CDR3 is TGTGCCTGGAGCTTAACAGGGATTAGTGGCTACACCTTC. Filled out from reference TRBV30 and TRBJ1-2, the complete variable domain reads SQTIHQWPATLVQPVGSPLSLECTVEGTSNPNLYWYRQAAGRGLQLLFYSVGIGQISSEVPQNLSASRPQDRQFILSSKKLLLSDSGFYLCAWSLTGISGYTFGSGTRLTVV.

The chain carries TRBV4-3 and TRBJ2-3; 9 nucleotides agree with TRBD1. The CDR3 is made up of 14 amino acids. Germline assignment: CDR1 LGHNA and CDR2 YSLEER. V was pared by 5 bases and J by 5 bases, with 5 bases of the junction left unmatched. CDR3 protein: CASSSQGAEDTQYF. DNA for the CDR3: TGCGCCAGCAGCTCACAGGGGGCTGAAGATACGCAGTATTTT.

J is TRBJ1-2 and V is TRBV4-3; D is possibly TRBD1 (5 bases). Trimming removed 0 bases at V and 7 bases at J, with 24 bases between. Germline V gene sequence: CDR1 LGHNA, CDR2 YSLEER. The CDR3 is 18 amino acids. CDR3 region: CASSQEERQGTYSGGYTF. CDR3 bases: TGCGCCAGCAGCCAAGAGGAAAGGCAGGGAACCTATTCGGGTGGCTACACCTTC.

The chain joins TRBV11-2 to TRBJ2-3; D tentatively fits TRBD1 or TRBD2 (5 bases each). V lost 6 bases to trimming and J lost 4 bases, with 17 bases between them. Germline V gives CDR1 SGHAT, CDR2 FQNNGV. This CDR3 has 15 amino acids. CDR3 residues: CASRLVRGPADTQYF. DNA of the CDR3: TGTGCCAGCAGACTCGTGAGGGGCCCGGCAGATACGCAGTATTTT.

The gene calls are TRBV27 and TRBJ1-2; the D gene is possibly TRBD1 (5 bases). The ends were cut back, 0 bases at V and 7 bases at J, with 9 bases in the middle. CDR1 and CDR2 (germline): MNHEY, SMNVEV (reference sequence). The CDR3 runs 13 residues. In nucleotides, the CDR3 is TGTGCCAGCAGTTTATCGCTGGGACGTGGCTACACCTTC. Its protein is CASSLSLGRGYTF.

The V gene is TRBV3-1, the J gene TRBJ1-2; D unresolved. V lost 4 bases and J lost 6, with 9 bases in between. The CDR3 is 12 amino acids. Germline CDR1 and CDR2: LGHDT and YNNKEL (reference sequence). The chain's CDR3 is CASSPTRDGYTF. The CDR3, as DNA: TGTGCCAGCAGCCCTACTAGAGATGGCTACACCTTC.

The chain couples TRBV2 to TRBJ2-3; D remains ambiguous. Trimming cost V 11 bases and J 0 bases, with 12 bases left between them. Germline CDR1 is SNHLY and CDR2 is FYNNEI. The CDR3 contains 13 residues. CDR3 region: CAARVASTDTQYF. The CDR3 DNA reads as TGTGCCGCTCGGGTTGCGAGCACAGATACGCAGTATTTT.

The rearrangement joins TRBV19 to TRBJ2-5; possibly TRBD1 for D (5 bases). Germline V gene sequence: CDR1 LNHDA, CDR2 SQIVND (reference sequence). V was clipped by 5 bases and J by 5 bases, with 9 bases between them. This CDR3 comprises 12 residues. The CDR3 DNA is TGTGCCAGTAGTCTCAGGGATGAGACCCAGTACTTC. Protein sequence: CASSLRDETQYF.

The rearrangement links TRBV12-3 or TRBV12-4 to TRBJ2-3; D remains unclear. This CDR3 comprises 17 residues. Trimming took 2 bases from V and 2 from J, leaving 17 bases between them. The CDR3 loop is CASSLIRTTIYTDTQYF. The CDR3 DNA reads as TGTGCCAGCAGTTTAATCAGGACCACCATCTACACAGATACGCAGTATTTT.

This chain connects TRBV24-1 to TRBJ2-1; 7 nucleotides align to TRBD1. The V gene end was trimmed by 5 bases and the J gene end by 0 bases; junction bases not matched to a gene: 6. CDR1 and CDR2 from the germline V gene are KGHDR and SFDVKD. The CDR3 extends over 16 amino acids. CDR3 sequence: CATSGKQGSSYNEQFF. The CDR3 DNA sequence: TGTGCCACCAGTGGAAAACAGGGGAGCTCCTACAATGAGCAGTTCTTC.

The CDR3 reads CSVEERRLSYTF. The CDR3 DNA follows: TGCAGCGTTGAAGAGAGGCGGTTGAGCTACACCTTC. The chain combines TRBV29-1 with TRBJ1-2; D is undetermined. CDR1 and CDR2 from the germline V gene are SQVTM and ANQGSEA. Trimming took off 0 bases at V and 9 bases at J, with 11 bases between the two ends. The CDR3 sequence is 12 residues long.

The chain links TRBV6-2 or TRBV6-3 to TRBJ2-7; D is unclear. V lost 0 bases, J lost 2 bases, and 14 bases lay in between. The CDR3 is 16 residues long. Per the germline V gene, CDR1 is MNHEY and CDR2 is SVGEGT. Here the CDR3 reads CASSYSLDSLTYEQYF. The CDR3 coding sequence is TGTGCCAGCAGTTACTCGCTGGATTCTCTAACCTACGAGCAGTACTTC.

The sample holds one count of this clonotype. DNA of the CDR3: TGTGCCAGCAGCGCGGCAGGGGATTATAATTCACCCCTCCACTTT. This translates into CASSAAGDYNSPLHF. The rearrangement links TRBV7-2 to TRBJ1-6; D may be TRBD1 (6 bases). Germline CDR1 is SGHTA and CDR2 is FQGNSA. The CDR3 extends over 15 amino acids. V was pared by 5 bases and J by 4 bases, with 12 bases between. The full variable domain, with the rest looked up from reference TRBV7-2 and TRBJ1-6, is GAGVSQSPSNKVTEKGKDVELRCDPISGHTALYWYRQSLGQGLEFLIYFQGNSAPDKSGLPSDRFSAERTGGSVSTLTIQRTQQEDSAVYLCASSAAGDYNSPLHFGNGTRLTVT.

J is TRBJ1-1 and V is TRBV30; maybe TRBD1 (5 bases). This CDR3 comprises 14 residues. Germline CDR1 reads GTSNPN; CDR2 reads SVGIG (reference sequence). Between the trimmed V and J ends, which lost 0 bases and 1 base, there was a span of 9 bases. The CDR3 reads CAWSVGVPNTEAFF. CDR3 DNA: TGTGCCTGGAGTGTAGGGGTACCGAACACTGAAGCTTTCTTT.

The V gene is TRBV28, the J gene TRBJ2-3; no definite D call. The CDR3 has 14 amino acids. V gave up 3 bases and J gave up 2 bases, with 9 bases separating them. Germline V CDR1 and CDR2: MDHEN, SYDVKM. The CDR3 region is CASSLPLPTDTQYF. Here the CDR3 DNA reads TGTGCCAGCAGTTTGCCGCTGCCCACAGATACGCAGTATTTT.

J is TRBJ2-5 and V is TRBV20-1; 12 bases line up with TRBD2. Trimming removed 1 base from V and 0 bases from J; junction bases left unmatched: 6. From germline, CDR1 is DFQATT and CDR2 SNEGSKA (reference sequence). This CDR3 is 17 amino acids long. DNA of the CDR3: TGCAGTGCTAGAGGCCGCCTAGCGGGGGGGGACCAAGAGACCCAGTACTTC. Translation: CSARGRLAGGDQETQYF.

The V and J genes are TRBV20-1 and TRBJ1-3, with D tentatively TRBD1 (5 bases). Trimming pared 3 bases from V and 8 bases from J, leaving 14 bases between. The CDR3 loop spans 13 amino acids. Per the germline V gene, CDR1 is DFQATT and CDR2 is SNEGSKA (reference sequence). CDR3 nucleotide sequence: TGCAGTGCTAGCAAGGGCAGGGCGGACACCATATATTTT. This translates into CSASKGRADTIYF.